These 15 T cell receptor beta chains originate from one sample sequenced in a study of cytomegalovirus exposure and HLA in healthy donors. Amplification used 60 Vbeta primers and 13 Jbeta primers. The protocol was immunoSEQ multiplex PCR, while the TCRdb copy is restricted to in-frame clones and leaves out a portion. Its table records some 130,000 clones. Sequenced sample: PBMCs. All receptors come from a woman in her forties in good health and CMV-seropositive.

The V call is TRBV7-9, the J call TRBJ1-4; no definite D call. Germline CDR1 reads SEHNR; CDR2 reads FQNEAQ (reference sequence). The V and J ends lost 3 bases and 0 bases respectively, with 11 bases between them. CDR3 size: 16 residues. In DNA form, the CDR3 reads TGTGCCAGCAGCTTGGTCCTCGGGGCAACTAATGAAAAACTGTTTTTT. This codes for CASSLVLGATNEKLFF.

The chain couples TRBV6-1 to TRBJ2-1; D remains ambiguous. The CDR3 runs 14 residues. Germline lookup yields CDR1 MNHNS and CDR2 SASEGT. V lost 3 bases, J lost 8 bases, and 14 bases lay in between. The CDR3 sequence is CASSERRHVDEQFF. DNA of the CDR3: TGTGCCAGCAGTGAGCGTCGCCATGTGGATGAGCAGTTCTTC.

The J gene is TRBJ2-2, the V gene TRBV25-1; 8 bases fit TRBD2. Germline CDR1 is MGHDK and CDR2 is SYGVNS. J was trimmed by 6 bases and V by 6 bases; bases with no gene match: 3. The CDR3 is 13 amino acids. For the CDR3, the DNA is TGTGCCAGCAGCGGGAGGGCACCCGGGGAGCTGTTTTTT. This gives the protein CASSGRAPGELFF.

V and J are TRBV10-3 and TRBJ2-7, with 9 bases lining up with TRBD1. CDR1 and CDR2 from the germline V gene are ENHRY and SYGVKD. CDR3 length: 13 residues. V lost 6 bases and J lost 6; bases outside the gene matches: 6. CDR3 protein: CAISAGTGFEQYF. The CDR3 region has the DNA TGTGCCATCAGCGCCGGGACAGGGTTCGAGCAGTACTTC.

The rearrangement joins TRBV12-5 to TRBJ2-1; 7 bases map to TRBD2. Trimming took 7 bases from V and 6 from J; bases not matched to a gene: 18. The CDR3 runs 17 residues. Germline V lookup: CDR1 LGHNT, CDR2 FRNRAP. As DNA, the CDR3 is TGTGCTAGTGCCCCTGGGAGGGGTGGGGCGGGGGTCAATGAGCAGTTCTTC. It yields the protein CASAPGRGGAGVNEQFF. The full variable domain, in which reference TRBV12-5 and TRBJ2-1 provide the parts outside the CDR3, is DARVTQTPRHKVTEMGQEVTMRCQPILGHNTVFWYRQTMMQGLELLAYFRNRAPLDDSGMPKDRFSAEMPDATLATLKIQPSEPRDSAVYFCASAPGRGGAGVNEQFFGPGTRLTVL.

This chain links TRBV19 with TRBJ1-5; maybe TRBD1 (5 bases). V lost 10 bases and J lost 6, with 19 bases in between. Germline assignment: CDR1 LNHDA and CDR2 SQIVND (reference sequence). The CDR3 contains 14 residues. CDR3 amino acids: CATGGGPGVQPQHF. The CDR3 nucleotides are TGTGCCACCGGGGGGGGTCCGGGGGTTCAGCCCCAGCATTTT.

The J gene is TRBJ2-7, the V gene TRBV25-1; D is perhaps TRBD1 (6 bases). The germline gives CDR1 MGHDK, CDR2 SYGVNS. CDR3 size: 14 residues. V dropped 3 bases and J dropped 0 bases, with 9 bases sitting between them. CDR3 sequence (DNA): TGTGCCAGCAGTGAGACAGGCAGCTCCTACGAGCAGTACTTC. It translates to CASSETGSSYEQYF.

V usage is TRBV5-4 and J usage is TRBJ1-2; 8 bases align to TRBD1. There are 13 residues in the CDR3. Germline CDR1 and CDR2: SGHNT and YYREEE (reference sequence). J was trimmed by 7 bases and V by 4 bases; bases with no gene match: 6. CDR3 sequence reads: CASSPGQVPGYTF. As DNA, the CDR3 is TGTGCCAGCAGCCCGGGACAGGTGCCTGGCTACACCTTC.

The chain carries TRBV28 and TRBJ1-5; no clear D gene. V was clipped by 7 bases and J by 12 bases, with 16 bases between them. Germline V gene sequence: CDR1 MDHEN, CDR2 SYDVKM. CDR3 length equals 12 residues. Written as DNA, the CDR3 is TGTGCCAGCACCGTCCCAGGAGGTGGCCAGCATTTT. Translation: CASTVPGGGQHF. Supplemented by reference TRBV28 and TRBJ1-5, the full variable domain reads DVKVTQSSRYLVKRTGEKVFLECVQDMDHENMFWYRQDPGLGLRLIYFSYDVKMKEKGDIPEGYSVSREKKERFSLILESASTNQTSMYLCASTVPGGGQHFGDGTRLSIL.

The chain joins TRBV4-1 to TRBJ2-7; possibly TRBD1 for D (5 bases). Germline CDR1 and CDR2: MGHRA and YSYEKL. The CDR3 runs 12 residues. V shed 2 bases and J shed 3 bases, with 5 bases lying between them. The CDR3 sequence is CASSQRGYEQYF. Here the CDR3 DNA reads TGCGCCAGCAGCCAAAGGGGCTACGAGCAGTACTTC.

V is TRBV15 and J is TRBJ1-4; 7 bases are a match to TRBD1. This CDR3 contains 18 residues. Trimming took 3 bases from V and 7 from J; bases not matched to a gene: 17. The V gene's germline CDR1 is LNHNV and CDR2 YYDKDF (reference sequence). The CDR3 sequence is CATSREGAVRDFGEKLFF. CDR3 nucleotides: TGTGCCACCAGCAGGGAGGGGGCCGTCCGGGATTTCGGTGAAAAACTGTTTTTT. The complete variable domain, with remaining parts taken from reference TRBV15 and TRBJ1-4, reads DAMVIQNPRYQVTQFGKPVTLSCSQTLNHNVMYWYQQKSSQAPKLLFHYYDKDFNNEADTPDNFQSRRPNTSFCFLDIRSPGLGDTAMYLCATSREGAVRDFGEKLFFGSGTQLSVL.

The gene calls are TRBV4-1 and TRBJ2-1, with D possibly being TRBD2 (5 bases). The germline V and J ends were trimmed by 5 bases and 0 bases, with 14 bases remaining between them. The CDR3 is made up of 16 amino acids. The germline gives CDR1 MGHRA, CDR2 YSYEKL. The CDR3 reads CASSFRRAGSYNEQFF. The DNA for the CDR3 is TGCGCCAGCAGCTTCCGGCGGGCTGGCTCCTACAATGAGCAGTTCTTC.

This chain uses TRBV10-2 with TRBJ2-1; the D gene is possibly TRBD2 (6 bases). The CDR3 consists of 11 residues. The germline gives CDR1 WSHSY, CDR2 SAAADI. V lost 8 bases, J lost 10 bases, and 12 bases lay in between. For the CDR3, the DNA is TGCGCCAGCGGAGGGCGTGGAGAGCAGTTCTTC. Residues: CASGGRGEQFF.

V is TRBV11-2 and J is TRBJ2-1, with unresolved D. V lost 5 bases to trimming and J lost 0 bases, with 11 bases between them. The CDR3 extends over 15 amino acids. CDR1 and CDR2 (germline): SGHAT, FQNNGV. CDR3 DNA sequence: TGTGCCAGCAGCATCAGTAGCAGCTCCTACAATGAGCAGTTCTTC. Translating it yields CASSISSSSYNEQFF.

The CDR3 DNA reads TGTGCCAGCACTAGTGGGGGGATAACCAATCAGCCCCAGCATTTT. Protein product: CASTSGGITNQPQHF. The chain joins TRBV2 to TRBJ1-5; D may be TRBD1 (5 bases). Trimming left V 7 bases short and J 3 bases short, with 16 bases between. Looked up from germline, CDR1 is SNHLY and CDR2 is FYNNEI. The CDR3 runs to 15 residues. The whole variable domain, remainder taken from reference TRBV2 and TRBJ1-5, is EPEVTQTPSHQVTQMGQEVILRCVPISNHLYFYWYRQILGQKVEFLVSFYNNEISEKSEIFDDQFSVERPDGSNFTLKIRSTKLEDSAMYFCASTSGGITNQPQHFGDGTRLSIL.